This is a list of T cell receptor beta chains from one sample in a study of blood T cell repertoires in COVID-19. Repertoires were generated with immunoSEQ multiplex PCR, while TCRdb's copy carries only in-frame clones and drops some. The sample has around 370,000 clones, roughly 91% seen once. Sequencing was performed on PBMCs or T cells enriched from blood (not recorded which). These receptors were obtained from a woman younger than 35 who had recovered from COVID-19. Both conserved end residues are part of each CDR3. The D gene is left open where the match is weak. Size values are once, few and many counts, or a class for expanded clones, and some rows have none.

D gene: TRBD1
J gene: TRBJ1-5
V gene: TRBV2
clone size: NA
CDR3 protein: CASREQGAYQPQHF
CDR3 DNA: TGTGCCAGCAGGGAACAGGGGGCGTACCAGCCCCAGCATTTT

D gene: NA
J gene: TRBJ1-2
V gene: TRBV14
clone size: NA
CDR3 protein: CASSQEGRGVRSNYGYTF
CDR3 DNA: TGTGCCAGCAGCCAAGAAGGGCGGGGAGTCAGGTCTAACTATGGCTACACCTTC

D gene: NA
J gene: TRBJ1-3
V gene: TRBV10-3
clone size: once
CDR3 protein: CASCRDNSGNTIYF
CDR3 DNA: TGTGCCTCCTGCCGGGACAACTCTGGAAACACCATATATTTT

D gene: NA
J gene: TRBJ2-1
V gene: TRBV7-9
clone size: NA
CDR3 protein: CASSLVHRDPNEQFF
CDR3 DNA: TGTGCCAGCAGCTTAGTCCACAGGGATCCCAATGAGCAGTTCTTC

D gene: TRBD2
J gene: TRBJ2-1
V gene: TRBV7-9
clone size: NA
CDR3 protein: CASSLASGGRDEQFF
CDR3 DNA: TGTGCCAGCAGCTTAGCGAGCGGGGGGAGGGATGAGCAGTTCTTC

D gene: NA
J gene: TRBJ2-1
V gene: TRBV2
clone size: once
CDR3 protein: CASKGSEQFF
CDR3 DNA: TGTGCCAGCAAAGGGAGTGAGCAGTTCTTC

D gene: NA
J gene: TRBJ1-6
V gene: TRBV28
clone size: few
CDR3 protein: CATQYRSSYNSPLHF
CDR3 DNA: TGTGCCACCCAATATCGTAGCTCCTATAATTCACCCCTCCACTTT

D gene: NA
J gene: TRBJ1-6
V gene: TRBV14
clone size: NA
CDR3 protein: CASSQDRHIHYNSPLHF
CDR3 DNA: TGTGCCAGCAGCCAAGACAGGCACATCCACTATAATTCACCCCTCCACTTT

D gene: NA
J gene: TRBJ1-1
V gene: TRBV27
clone size: few
CDR3 protein: CASSFRQQNTEAFF
CDR3 DNA: TGTGCCAGCAGTTTCCGACAGCAGAACACTGAAGCTTTCTTT

D gene: NA
J gene: TRBJ1-6
V gene: TRBV9
clone size: NA
CDR3 protein: CASSVAGGSPLHF
CDR3 DNA: TGTGCCAGCAGCGTAGCGGGGGGTTCACCCCTCCACTTT

D gene: NA
J gene: TRBJ1-1
V gene: TRBV28
clone size: NA
CDR3 protein: CASKLATKRLNTEAFF
CDR3 DNA: TGTGCCAGCAAGTTGGCTACTAAACGGTTGAACACTGAAGCTTTCTTT

D gene: TRBD1
J gene: TRBJ2-5
V gene: TRBV28
clone size: NA
CDR3 protein: CASSGRQGQETQYF
CDR3 DNA: TGTGCCAGCAGTGGGCGACAGGGGCAAGAGACCCAGTACTTC

D gene: NA
J gene: TRBJ2-1
V gene: TRBV4-3
clone size: NA
CDR3 protein: CASSQGRGWSYNEQFF
CDR3 DNA: TGCGCCAGCAGCCAAGGAAGGGGGTGGTCCTACAATGAGCAGTTCTTC

D gene: NA
J gene: TRBJ1-1
V gene: TRBV28
clone size: NA
CDR3 protein: CASSPTRTRVSEAFF
CDR3 DNA: TGTGCCAGCAGTCCTACTAGGACTAGAGTCTCTGAAGCTTTCTTT

D gene: TRBD1
J gene: TRBJ1-1
V gene: TRBV5-5
clone size: NA
CDR3 protein: CASSFSLQGQVTEAFF
CDR3 DNA: TGTGCCAGCAGCTTCTCTTTACAGGGGCAGGTCACTGAAGCTTTCTTT

D gene: TRBD1
J gene: TRBJ1-1
V gene: TRBV11-2
clone size: once
CDR3 protein: CASSLDRRGTGVWNTEAFF
CDR3 DNA: TGTGCCAGCAGCTTAGATCGGAGAGGGACAGGGGTGTGGAACACTGAAGCTTTCTTT

D gene: TRBD1
J gene: TRBJ2-5
V gene: TRBV6-5
clone size: NA
CDR3 protein: CASSYPTGGGQETQYF
CDR3 DNA: TGTGCCAGCAGTTACCCGACAGGGGGTGGCCAAGAGACCCAGTACTTC

D gene: NA
J gene: TRBJ1-2
V gene: TRBV4-1
clone size: NA
CDR3 protein: CASSQATSGANYGYTF
CDR3 DNA: TGCGCCAGCAGCCAAGCGACGTCAGGGGCTAACTATGGCTACACCTTC